Listed below are T cell receptor beta chains from one sample, sequenced in a study of blood T cell repertoires in COVID-19. Repertoires were generated with immunoSEQ multiplex PCR, while TCRdb's copy carries only in-frame clones and drops some. The repertoire has around 470,000 clones, roughly nine tenths of them found once; the top ten carry 0.75% to 0.9%. Sequenced: peripheral blood. The receptors originated from a man younger than 35 with COVID-19, enrolled during active disease. CDR3s include the opening cysteine and the closing phenylalanine or tryptophan. A D gene is named only where the DNA matches it firmly. Where a row states a size, it is once, few, many or the class of an expanded clone; other rows omit it.

TRBV2	once	14	TRBJ2-7	.	TGTGCCAGCAGCGATCCGACTTCACCCTACGAGCAGTACTTC	CASSDPTSPYEQYF
TRBV6-5	.	16	TRBJ2-2	.	TGTGCCAGCAGTTACTCGATGGGGGCCGGGACCGGGGAGCTGTTTTTT	CASSYSMGAGTGELFF
TRBV2	once	14	TRBJ2-7	TRBD1	TGTGCCAGCAGTTCCGGGACAGGGGTCTACCGGCAGTACTTC	CASSSGTGVYRQYF
TRBV3-1/TRBV3-2	.	16	TRBJ2-2	.	TGTGCCAGCAGCCAAGGAAGGACAGCGTACACCGGGGAGCTGTTTTTT	CASSQGRTAYTGELFF
TRBV11-1	.	14	TRBJ2-7	.	TGTGCCAGCAGCCTCCCAAGCCCTTCCTACGAGCAGTACTTC	CASSLPSPSYEQYF
TRBV6-5	once	15	TRBJ2-3	TRBD1	TGTGCCAGCAGCGCGGACAGGGGGCTCCCAGATACGCAGTATTTT	CASSADRGLPDTQYF
TRBV4-1	.	16	TRBJ2-2	TRBD2	TGCGCCAGCAGCCAAGAGCGGGGGGGCGCCACCGGGGAGCTGTTTTTT	CASSQERGGATGELFF
TRBV6-5	.	15	TRBJ2-2	TRBD1	TGTGCCAGCATTGGACAGGGGCTAAACACCGGGGAGCTGTTTTTT	CASIGQGLNTGELFF
TRBV11-2	.	12	TRBJ1-3	.	TGTGCCAGCAGCCACGAGTGGAACACCATATATTTT	CASSHEWNTIYF
TRBV6-6	.	16	TRBJ2-3	TRBD2	TGTGCCAGCAGTCGCCGACTAGCGGGGATCACAGATACGCAGTATTTT	CASSRRLAGITDTQYF
TRBV10-3	.	14	TRBJ2-7	.	TGTGCCACCACTCCACCGGGACTCGGATACGAGCAGTACTTC	CATTPPGLGYEQYF
TRBV5-4	.	16	TRBJ1-5	.	TGTGCCAGCAGCAGCTGGACAGTTAGAAGCAATCAGCCCCAGCATTTT	CASSSWTVRSNQPQHF
TRBV7-8	.	16	TRBJ1-5	TRBD1	TGTGCCAGCAGCCCGACAGGGGTCCTAAGCAATCAGCCCCAGCATTTT	CASSPTGVLSNQPQHF
TRBV30	.	16	TRBJ2-2	TRBD2	TGTGCCTGGAGCGGACTAGCGGGAGTCCACACCGGGGAGCTGTTTTTT	CAWSGLAGVHTGELFF
TRBV19	.	13	TRBJ2-5	TRBD1	TGTGCCAGTAGTAGTGACAGGGAAGAGACCCAGTACTTC	CASSSDREETQYF
TRBV7-8	.	17	TRBJ2-2	TRBD1	TGTGCCAGCAGCTTATCCGGACAGGGGGGTTACACCGGGGAGCTGTTTTTT	CASSLSGQGGYTGELFF
TRBV27	.	13	TRBJ1-4	.	TGTGCCAGCAGGCGGAACGTGGGTGAAAAACTGTTTTTT	CASRRNVGEKLFF
TRBV9	.	15	TRBJ2-3	.	TGTGCCAGCACCCTCCTGGGACTGAGCACAGATACGCAGTATTTT	CASTLLGLSTDTQYF
TRBV7-9	.	14	TRBJ1-1	.	TGTGCCAGCAGCCTGGGGGGGTCGAACACTGAAGCTTTCTTT	CASSLGGSNTEAFF
TRBV5-1	.	14	TRBJ2-3	.	TGCGCCAGCAGCTTACCTAGCGGCACAGATACGCAGTATTTT	CASSLPSGTDTQYF
TRBV7-7	.	15	TRBJ2-7	TRBD2	TGTGCTAGCAGCCCTCTAGCGGGAGAATCCTACGAGCAGTACTTC	CASSPLAGESYEQYF
TRBV5-4	.	19	TRBJ2-4	TRBD2	TGTGCCAGCAGCTTAACGCGACTAGCGGGAGCCCAAGCCAAAAACATTCAGTACTTC	CASSLTRLAGAQAKNIQYF
TRBV12-3/TRBV12-4	.	12	TRBJ2-7	.	TGTGCCAGCAGCTCAGAGAAGGGGGAGCAGTACTTC	CASSSEKGEQYF
TRBV9	.	15	TRBJ2-5	.	TGTGCCAGCAGCGTGGAACCTGGGAGCGGTGAGACCCAGTACTTC	CASSVEPGSGETQYF
TRBV19	.	13	TRBJ2-1	.	TGTGCCAGTAGTTTCGGACAATACAATGAGCAGTTCTTC	CASSFGQYNEQFF
TRBV18	.	12	TRBJ1-2	.	TGTGCCAGCTCCGCGGGGGGCTATGGCTACACCTTC	CASSAGGYGYTF